These 7 T cell receptor beta chains were sequenced from one sample in a study of CD8+ T cells in alopecia areata. Treatment indicated: oral pan-JAK inhibitor, 5-10 mg twice daily. It was cDNA, reverse transcribed from extracted RNA, that served as the sequencing template. Libraries were prepared by immunoSEQ multiplex PCR; TCRdb keeps only in-frame clonotypes and omits some of them. This sample yields 200,000 to 250,000 clones, of which 64% are seen a single time; more than 3.5% belongs to the top ten. The material was CD4+ T cells sorted from blood, obtained at week 4, from a patient treated with tofacitinib. The source of these receptors is a human donor with alopecia areata.

The chain is built from TRBV7-2 and TRBJ1-1, with D unresolved. Germline V gene data show CDR1 as SGHTA and CDR2 as FQGNSA. CDR3 length equals 14 residues. With 5 bases removed from V and 1 base from J, the gap between germline ends came to 11 bases. DNA for the CDR3: TGTGCCAGCAGCCCCGTGTGGGGGAACACTGAAGCTTTCTTT. This encodes CASSPVWGNTEAFF.

This chain connects TRBV14 to TRBJ1-6; D may be TRBD1 (5 bases). Trimming removed 4 bases at V and 12 bases at J, with 19 bases between. The germline V gene encodes CDR1 SGHDN and CDR2 FVKESK. This CDR3 is built from 15 residues. The CDR3 DNA reads as TGTGCCAGCAGCCCCCGGGGGAGCGTCATTTTACCCCTCCACTTT. Translating it yields CASSPRGSVILPLHF.

V is TRBV5-1 and J is TRBJ2-3; 12 bases match TRBD2. The germline CDR1 and CDR2 sequences are SGHRS and YFSETQ. The J segment lost 2 bases and the V segment lost 1 base, leaving 5 bases of the junction unmatched. This CDR3 comprises 17 residues. CDR3 DNA sequence: TGCGCCAGCAGCTTGTCACTAGCGGGGGGACACACAGATACGCAGTATTTT. Translating it yields CASSLSLAGGHTDTQYF.

V usage is TRBV4-2 and J usage is TRBJ1-4, with D unresolved. Trimming stripped 5 bases from V and 0 bases from J, with 13 bases between. CDR1 LGHNA and CDR2 YNFKEQ come from the germline V gene. The CDR3 runs to 16 residues. DNA for the CDR3: TGTGCCAGCAGCAACACCCAGCCCGCAACTAATGAAAAACTGTTTTTT. It is translated as CASSNTQPATNEKLFF.

V is TRBV5-1 and J is TRBJ1-4; D gene ambiguous. Trimming removed 0 bases at V and 7 bases at J, with 7 bases between. Germline assignment: CDR1 SGHRS and CDR2 YFSETQ. The CDR3 consists of 13 residues. This chain's CDR3 is CASSLGPSEKLFF. In nucleotides, the CDR3 is TGCGCCAGCAGCTTGGGACCGAGTGAAAAACTGTTTTTT. Based on the CDR3 plus reference TRBV5-1 and TRBJ1-4, the full variable domain is KAGVTQTPRYLIKTRGQQVTLSCSPISGHRSVSWYQQTPGQGLQFLFEYFSETQRNKGNFPGRFSGRQFSNSRSEMNVSTLELGDSALYLCASSLGPSEKLFFGSGTQLSVL.

This sequence joins TRBV30 and TRBJ2-3, with TRBD2 identical over 13 bases. CDR1 GTSNPN and CDR2 SVGIG come from the germline V gene (reference sequence). The trim removed 2 bases at V and 4 bases at J, leaving 9 bases unmatched. The CDR3 has 17 amino acids. CDR3 sequence reads: CAWSFYLTSGGSDTQYF. As DNA, the CDR3 is TGTGCCTGGAGTTTCTACCTGACTAGCGGGGGGTCAGATACGCAGTATTTT.

This clone occurred a few times. The chain links TRBV6-6 to TRBJ1-2, with TRBD1 identical over 9 bases. The ends lost 3 bases at V and 3 bases at J; junction bases unmatched: 2. Germline V gene sequence: CDR1 MNHNY, CDR2 SVGAGI (reference sequence). The CDR3 loop spans 14 amino acids. The CDR3 reads CASSYRDRDYGYTF. In nucleotides, the CDR3 is TGTGCCAGCAGTTATCGGGACAGGGACTATGGCTACACCTTC.